These 18 T cell receptor beta chains originate from one sample sequenced in a study of blood T cell repertoires in COVID-19. Produced via immunoSEQ multiplex PCR; TCRdb's table is partial and in-frame only. The sample lists 250,000 to 300,000 clones, about 88% occurring once. What was sequenced was PBMCs or T cells enriched from blood (not recorded which). The source is a young man with acute COVID-19.

The V and J genes are TRBV9 and TRBJ2-1; maybe TRBD2 (5 bases). Per the germline V gene, CDR1 is SGDLS and CDR2 is YYNGEE. The CDR3 extends over 15 amino acids. The germline V and J ends were trimmed by 4 bases and 6 bases, with 17 bases remaining between them. The CDR3 sequence: CASSPDSPTANEQFF. DNA of the CDR3: TGTGCCAGCAGCCCGGACTCGCCCACCGCCAATGAGCAGTTCTTC.

This clone occurred once. The chain links TRBV5-4 to TRBJ1-1; D ambiguous. The CDR3 runs to 14 residues. Trimming left V 0 bases short and J 3 bases short, with 9 bases between. Germline-derived CDR1 and CDR2 are SGHNT and YYREEE (reference sequence). CDR3 bases: TGTGCCAGCAGCTTGGGTGGGAGAGACACTGAAGCTTTCTTT. This gives the protein CASSLGGRDTEAFF.

The rearrangement joins TRBV10-1 to TRBJ1-6; the D is unclear. Trimming stripped 2 bases from V and 7 bases from J, with 9 bases between. The V gene's germline CDR1 is WNHNN and CDR2 SYGVQD (reference sequence). The CDR3 length is 14 residues. The CDR3 is CASSEPGSNSPLHF. CDR3 DNA sequence: TGCGCCAGCAGTGAGCCAGGATCGAATTCACCCCTCCACTTT.

The rearrangement uses TRBV14 and TRBJ2-1; 9 bases match TRBD1. The V gene end was trimmed by 0 bases and the J gene end by 7 bases; junction bases not matched to a gene: 10. The CDR3 loop spans 17 amino acids. Germline loops: CDR1 SGHDN, CDR2 FVKESK. CDR3 sequence (DNA): TGTGCCAGCAGCCAAGATGAAGGGACAGGGTCCCGAAATGAGCAGTTCTTC. Translated: CASSQDEGTGSRNEQFF.

J is TRBJ1-6 and V is TRBV5-1, with D perhaps TRBD1 (5 bases). The CDR3 loop spans 18 amino acids. CDR1 SGHRS and CDR2 YFSETQ come from the germline V gene. V was clipped by 4 bases and J by 7 bases, with 24 bases between them. The CDR3 region is CASSPQTGTQAGNSPLHF. The CDR3 DNA sequence: TGCGCCAGCAGCCCTCAAACCGGGACCCAGGCGGGGAATTCACCCCTCCACTTT. The whole variable domain, remainder taken from reference TRBV5-1 and TRBJ1-6, is KAGVTQTPRYLIKTRGQQVTLSCSPISGHRSVSWYQQTPGQGLQFLFEYFSETQRNKGNFPGRFSGRQFSNSRSEMNVSTLELGDSALYLCASSPQTGTQAGNSPLHFGNGTRLTVT.

The chain joins TRBV19 to TRBJ2-1; unclear D gene. In germline, CDR1 is LNHDA, CDR2 SQIVND (reference sequence). Trimming took 6 bases from V and 10 from J, leaving 25 bases between them. This CDR3 is built from 16 residues. CDR3 loop: CASRRSAEYNAREQFF. CDR3 sequence (DNA): TGTGCCAGTAGACGATCGGCGGAATACAATGCTCGGGAGCAGTTCTTC.

This clone was counted a few times. CDR3 bases: TGTGCTAGTGGTCCCAGGTATGATAGCAATCAGCCCCAGCATTTT. It yields the protein CASGPRYDSNQPQHF. V is TRBV12-5 and J is TRBJ1-5; no firm D call. The CDR3 is 15 residues long. The V gene's germline CDR1 is LGHNT and CDR2 FRNRAP. Trimming pared 5 bases from V and 0 bases from J, leaving 11 bases between.

The chain recombines TRBV11-3 with TRBJ1-4, with D possibly being TRBD1 (5 bases). V was clipped by 3 bases and J by 4 bases, with 15 bases between them. CDR1 is SGHNT, CDR2 YENEEA, per germline. CDR3 size: 16 residues. The CDR3 loop is CASSLPTGGDNEKLFF. CDR3 nucleotides: TGTGCCAGCAGCTTGCCAACCGGGGGTGATAATGAAAAACTGTTTTTT.

The chain's CDR3 is CASSSGQGALNTGELFF. The DNA of the CDR3 is TGTGCCAGCAGCTCGGGACAGGGGGCTTTGAACACCGGGGAGCTGTTTTTT. The chain couples TRBV7-6 to TRBJ2-2; 12 nucleotides match TRBD1. Germline lookup yields CDR1 SGHVS and CDR2 FNYEAQ. The V segment lost 4 bases and the J segment 1 base; nucleotides outside the gene matches: 4. The CDR3 runs 17 residues.

The chain is built from TRBV18 and TRBJ2-3; D uncertain. Looked up from germline, CDR1 is KGHSH and CDR2 is LQKENI. This CDR3 has 13 amino acids. Trimming cost V 3 bases and J 6 bases, with 10 bases left between them. CDR3 sequence (DNA): TGTGCCAGCTCACCGTCCCTCCCCGATACGCAGTATTTT. Protein sequence: CASSPSLPDTQYF.

The gene calls are TRBV5-4 and TRBJ2-5; 11 bases fit TRBD2. The V gene's germline CDR1 is SGHNT and CDR2 YYREEE (reference sequence). This CDR3 has 18 residues. V gave up 3 bases and J gave up 2 bases; unmatched junction bases: 12. The CDR3, as DNA: TGTGCCAGCAGCTCAGGGGCTAGCGGGGGGCCGCGGCAAGAGACCCAGTACTTC. Its protein is CASSSGASGGPRQETQYF.

The chain employs TRBV28 and TRBJ1-5; TRBD1 might be the D (5 bases). V lost 6 bases and J 2 bases, leaving 17 bases between the germline ends. CDR1 MDHEN and CDR2 SYDVKM come from the germline V gene. This CDR3 is 16 amino acids long. The CDR3 reads CASSPGRGVGNQPQHF. The CDR3 coding sequence is TGTGCCAGCAGCCCCGGGCGGGGGGTGGGCAATCAGCCCCAGCATTTT.

The genes are TRBV10-2 and TRBJ2-1; TRBD2 matches 9 bases. The V and J ends lost 2 bases and 10 bases, in that order; junction bases with no gene match: 3. From germline, CDR1 is WSHSY and CDR2 SAAADI. The CDR3 is 13 residues long. The CDR3 region has the DNA TGCGCCAGCAGTGAGCTAGCGGGGACAGAGCAGTTCTTC. Residues: CASSELAGTEQFF.

V gene TRBV27 combines with J gene TRBJ1-3, with D perhaps TRBD1 (6 bases). Trimming cost V 3 bases and J 2 bases, with 11 bases left between them. CDR1 and CDR2 (germline): MNHEY, SMNVEV (reference sequence). CDR3 length: 15 amino acids. The CDR3 nucleotides are TGTGCCAGCAGTTTTCGCAGGGGCACTGGAAACACCATATATTTT. It specifies CASSFRRGTGNTIYF.

The J gene is TRBJ1-1, the V gene TRBV19, with D possibly being TRBD1 (6 bases). There are 13 residues in the CDR3. Germline CDR1 and CDR2: LNHDA and SQIVND (reference sequence). V was shortened by 7 bases and J by 3 bases, with 12 bases between the two germline ends. In DNA form, the CDR3 reads TGTGCCAGTATCGGGGGGCCCTACACTGAAGCTTTCTTT. Its protein product is CASIGGPYTEAFF.

The V and J genes are TRBV28 and TRBJ1-2; 9 nucleotides line up with TRBD1. V lost 6 bases and J lost 8; bases outside the gene matches: 10. Germline V gives CDR1 MDHEN, CDR2 SYDVKM. This CDR3 comprises 14 residues. The CDR3 region has the DNA TGTGCCAGCAGAATTACAGGGGGCGCCGGCGGCTACACCTTC. It specifies CASRITGGAGGYTF.

The chain has TRBV7-6 and TRBJ2-7; possibly TRBD2 for D (6 bases). The V and J ends lost 1 base and 7 bases respectively, with 11 bases between them. There are 13 residues in the CDR3. CDR1 and CDR2 from the germline V gene are SGHVS and FNYEAQ. This CDR3 reads CASSLGEAGEQYV. The CDR3 bases are TGTGCCAGCAGCTTAGGGGAGGCTGGGGAGCAGTACGTC.

The J gene is TRBJ2-5, the V gene TRBV27; TRBD1 matches 11 bases. In germline, CDR1 is MNHEY, CDR2 SMNVEV (reference sequence). The CDR3 sequence is 16 residues long. Unmatched junction bases numbered 10, after V lost 7 bases and J lost 3 bases. DNA of the CDR3: TGTGCCAGCACCGCCTTGGGGGACAGGGGGGAAGAGACCCAGTACTTC. Encoded protein: CASTALGDRGEETQYF.